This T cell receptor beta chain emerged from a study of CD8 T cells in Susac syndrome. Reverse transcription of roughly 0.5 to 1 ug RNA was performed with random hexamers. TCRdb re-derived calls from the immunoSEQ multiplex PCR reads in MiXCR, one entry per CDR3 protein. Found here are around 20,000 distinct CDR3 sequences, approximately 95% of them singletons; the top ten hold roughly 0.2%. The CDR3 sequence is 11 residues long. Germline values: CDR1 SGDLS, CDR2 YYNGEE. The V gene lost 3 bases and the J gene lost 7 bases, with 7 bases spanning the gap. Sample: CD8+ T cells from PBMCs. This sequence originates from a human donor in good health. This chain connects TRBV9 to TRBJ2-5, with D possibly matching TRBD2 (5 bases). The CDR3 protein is CASSGGRTQYF. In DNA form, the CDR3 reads TGTGCCAGCAGCGGAGGGAGGACCCAGTACTTC.